This note documents a single T cell receptor beta chain sequence. Its antigen is not identified. The data were taken from a study of T cells after yellow fever vaccination. Points from the study as a whole: CD4 and CD8 compartments shared a small share of clonotypes.

MiXCR, applied by TCRdb to the 5' RACE reads, yields one record per CDR3 protein. Of approximately 330,000 distinct CDR3 sequences in the sample, 4.1% were seen once. Trimming shortened V by 0 bases and J by 4 bases, and 15 bases separated the two germline ends. Germline V gives CDR1 LGHNA, CDR2 YSLEER. The CDR3 length is 16 residues. The chain employs TRBV4-3 and TRBJ1-2; D gene uncertain. The clonotype originates from a man aged 18 to 29 who received the YFV17D yellow fever vaccine. The specimen was PBMCs, collected 5 days after the yellow fever booster vaccination. CDR3 nucleotides: TGCGCCAGCAGCCAAGATGTAGGAGCTACTCTCTATGGCTACACCTTC. This encodes CASSQDVGATLYGYTF.